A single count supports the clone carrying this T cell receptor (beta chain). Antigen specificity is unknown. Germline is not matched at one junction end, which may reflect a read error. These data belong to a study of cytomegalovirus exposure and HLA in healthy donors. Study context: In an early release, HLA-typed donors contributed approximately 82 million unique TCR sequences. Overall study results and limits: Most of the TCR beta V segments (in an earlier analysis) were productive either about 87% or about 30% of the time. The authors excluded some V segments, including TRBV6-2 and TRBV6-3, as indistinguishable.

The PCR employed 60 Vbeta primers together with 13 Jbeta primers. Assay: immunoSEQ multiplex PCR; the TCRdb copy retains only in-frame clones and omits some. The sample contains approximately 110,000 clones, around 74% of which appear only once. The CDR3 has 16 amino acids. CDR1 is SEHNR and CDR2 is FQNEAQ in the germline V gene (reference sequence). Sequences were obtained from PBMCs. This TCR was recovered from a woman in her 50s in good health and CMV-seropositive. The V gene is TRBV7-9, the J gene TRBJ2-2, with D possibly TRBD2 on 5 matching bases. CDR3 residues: CSSSSRGAHNTGELFF. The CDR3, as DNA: TGTTCCAGCAGCTCCCGGGGAGCCCATAACACCGGGGAGCTGTTTTTT.